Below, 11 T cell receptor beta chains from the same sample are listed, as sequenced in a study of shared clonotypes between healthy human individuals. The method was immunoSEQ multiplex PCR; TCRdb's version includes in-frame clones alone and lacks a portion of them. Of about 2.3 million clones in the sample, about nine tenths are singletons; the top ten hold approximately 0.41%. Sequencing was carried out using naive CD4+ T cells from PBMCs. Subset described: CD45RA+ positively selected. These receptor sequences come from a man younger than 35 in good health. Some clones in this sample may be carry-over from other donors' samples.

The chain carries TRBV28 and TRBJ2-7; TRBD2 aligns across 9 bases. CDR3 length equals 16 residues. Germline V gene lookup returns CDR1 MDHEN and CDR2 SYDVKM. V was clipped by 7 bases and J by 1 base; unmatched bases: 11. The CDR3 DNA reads TGTGCCAGCACCGTTGGCGGCGGGAGGGGGTCCTACGAGCAGTACTTC. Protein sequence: CASTVGGGRGSYEQYF.

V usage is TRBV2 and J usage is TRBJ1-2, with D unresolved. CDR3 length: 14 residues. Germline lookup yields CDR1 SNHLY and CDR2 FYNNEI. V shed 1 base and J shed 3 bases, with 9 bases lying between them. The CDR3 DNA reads TGTGCCAGCAGTGAAGAAGGCAGTTACTATGGCTACACCTTC. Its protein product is CASSEEGSYYGYTF.

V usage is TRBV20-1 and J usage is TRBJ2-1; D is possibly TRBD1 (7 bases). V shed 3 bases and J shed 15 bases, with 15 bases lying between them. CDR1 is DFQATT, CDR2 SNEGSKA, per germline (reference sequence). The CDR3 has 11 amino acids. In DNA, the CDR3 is TGCAGTGCTAGCCCCCCAGGGGGGTCGTTCTTC. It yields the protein CSASPPGGSFF.

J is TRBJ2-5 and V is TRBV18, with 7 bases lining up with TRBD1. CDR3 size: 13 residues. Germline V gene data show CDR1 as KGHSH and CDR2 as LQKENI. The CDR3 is CASQGGRQETQYF. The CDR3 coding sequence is TGTGCTTCCCAAGGGGGCCGCCAAGAGACCCAGTACTTC.

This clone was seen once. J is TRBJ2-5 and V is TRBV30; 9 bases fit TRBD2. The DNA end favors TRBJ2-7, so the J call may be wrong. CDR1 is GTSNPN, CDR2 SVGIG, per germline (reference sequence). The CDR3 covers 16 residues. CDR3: CAWSRGGRARSYEQYF. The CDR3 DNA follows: TGTGCCTGGAGTCGGGGCGGGAGGGCCCGGTCCTACGAGCAGTACTTC.

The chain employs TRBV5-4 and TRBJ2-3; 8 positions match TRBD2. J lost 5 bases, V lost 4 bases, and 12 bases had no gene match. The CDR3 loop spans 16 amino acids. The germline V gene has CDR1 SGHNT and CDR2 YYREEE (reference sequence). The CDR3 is CASSPVIQRGRDTQYF. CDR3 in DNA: TGTGCCAGCAGCCCGGTAATCCAGCGGGGGAGAGATACGCAGTATTTT.

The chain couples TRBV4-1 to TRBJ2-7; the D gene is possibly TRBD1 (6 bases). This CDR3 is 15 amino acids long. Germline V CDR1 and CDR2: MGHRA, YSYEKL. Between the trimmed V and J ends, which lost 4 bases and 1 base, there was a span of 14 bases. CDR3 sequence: CASSPGQRTSYEQYF. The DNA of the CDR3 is TGCGCCAGCAGCCCTGGACAGCGGACTTCCTACGAGCAGTACTTC.

Here the CDR3 DNA reads TGTGCCAGCAGCTTGGATCAGGGTGGCTACGAGCAGTACTTC. Protein sequence: CASSLDQGGYEQYF. The V and J genes are TRBV5-6 and TRBJ2-7; weak D call: TRBD1 (5 bases). There are 14 residues in the CDR3. V lost 0 bases, J lost 3 bases, and 10 bases lay in between. The germline CDR1 and CDR2 sequences are SGHDT and YYEEEE.

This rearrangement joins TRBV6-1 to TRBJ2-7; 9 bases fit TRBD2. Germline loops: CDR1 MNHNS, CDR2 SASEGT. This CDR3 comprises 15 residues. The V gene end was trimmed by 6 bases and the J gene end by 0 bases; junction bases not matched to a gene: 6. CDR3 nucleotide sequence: TGTGCCAGCAGAACTACTAGCGGGTACTCCTACGAGCAGTACTTC. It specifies CASRTTSGYSYEQYF.

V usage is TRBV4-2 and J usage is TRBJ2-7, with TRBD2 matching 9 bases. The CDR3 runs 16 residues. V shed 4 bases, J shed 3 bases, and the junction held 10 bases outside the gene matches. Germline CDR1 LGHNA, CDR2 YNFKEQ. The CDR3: CASSPQALAGVYEQYF. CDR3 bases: TGTGCCAGCAGCCCTCAGGCGTTAGCGGGGGTCTACGAGCAGTACTTC.

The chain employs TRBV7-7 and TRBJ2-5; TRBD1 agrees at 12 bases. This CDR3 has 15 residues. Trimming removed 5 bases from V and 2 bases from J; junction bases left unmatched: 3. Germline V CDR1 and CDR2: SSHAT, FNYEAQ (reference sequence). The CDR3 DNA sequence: TGTGCCAGCAGCCGGGACAGGGGGCGGCAAGAGACCCAGTACTTC. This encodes CASSRDRGRQETQYF.